These 5 T cell receptor beta chains share one sample of origin, sequenced in a study of CD8 T cells in Susac syndrome. Random hexamers were used to reverse transcribe the RNA input (about 0.5 to 1 ug). TCRdb passed the immunoSEQ multiplex PCR reads through MiXCR, listing each CDR3 protein once. The data hold over 100,000 distinct CDR3 sequences, with about 93% observed a single time. Sequenced sample: CD8+ T cells from PBMCs. The receptors shown here come from a human donor with Susac syndrome.

V and J are TRBV5-8 and TRBJ2-5, with TRBD2 matching over 7 bases. Looked up from germline, CDR1 is SGHTS and CDR2 is YDEGEE. After removal of 6 bases from V and 2 bases from J, the junction contained 10 bases not matched to a gene. The CDR3 has 15 residues. The CDR3 reads CASIPEWGGQETQYF. Written as DNA, the CDR3 is TGTGCCAGCATCCCTGAATGGGGGGGACAAGAGACCCAGTACTTC.

The V call is TRBV9, the J call TRBJ2-1, with 12 nucleotides matching TRBD2. Germline trimming cut 0 bases from V and 10 bases from J; bases unmatched to any gene: 2. The CDR3 spans 14 residues. CDR1 and CDR2 (germline): SGDLS, YYNGEE. CDR3 nucleotides: TGTGCCAGCAGCGTAGCAGGACTAGCGGGGGAGCAGTTCTTC. This translates into CASSVAGLAGEQFF.

The V call is TRBV20-1, the J call TRBJ1-5, with TRBD1 matching 7 bases. The trim removed 4 bases at V and 4 bases at J, leaving 10 bases unmatched. The CDR3 is 15 residues long. Germline-derived CDR1 and CDR2 are DFQATT and SNEGSKA (reference sequence). The CDR3 loop reads CSAKDRLSPNQPQHF. CDR3 in DNA: TGCAGTGCTAAGGACAGGCTATCCCCGAATCAGCCCCAGCATTTT.

The chain combines TRBV4-1 with TRBJ1-1; perhaps TRBD1 as D (6 bases). Looked up from germline, CDR1 is MGHRA and CDR2 is YSYEKL. V was clipped by 4 bases and J by 1 base, with 13 bases between them. The length of the CDR3 is 15 residues. The DNA of the CDR3 is TGCGCCAGCAGCCTTATCTCGACAGGGAACACTGAAGCTTTCTTT. It is translated as CASSLISTGNTEAFF.

The gene calls are TRBV20-1 and TRBJ1-2, with D unresolved. Germline CDR1 DFQATT, CDR2 SNEGSKA (reference sequence). CDR3 length: 12 residues. The germline V and J ends were trimmed by 1 base and 8 bases, with 11 bases remaining between them. The CDR3 region is CSARALPRGYTF. The CDR3 nucleotides are TGCAGTGCTAGAGCCCTTCCTCGCGGCTACACCTTC.